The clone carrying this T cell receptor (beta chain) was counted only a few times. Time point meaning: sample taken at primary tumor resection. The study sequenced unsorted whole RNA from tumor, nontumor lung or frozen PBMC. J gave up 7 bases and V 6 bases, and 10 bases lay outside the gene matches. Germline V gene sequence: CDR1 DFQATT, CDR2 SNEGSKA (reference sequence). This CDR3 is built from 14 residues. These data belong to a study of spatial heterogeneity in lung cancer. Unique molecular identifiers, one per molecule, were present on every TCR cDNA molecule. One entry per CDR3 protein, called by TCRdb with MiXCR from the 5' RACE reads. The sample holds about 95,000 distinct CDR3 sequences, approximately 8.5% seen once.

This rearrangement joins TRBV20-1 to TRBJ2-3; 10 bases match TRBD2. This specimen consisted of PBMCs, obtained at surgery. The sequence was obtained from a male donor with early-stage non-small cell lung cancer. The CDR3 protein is CSAGSGRGIYTQYF. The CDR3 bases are TGCAGTGCCGGGAGCGGGAGGGGGATCTATACGCAGTATTTT.